This T cell receptor (beta chain) was sequenced during a study of shared T cell receptors in the human thymus. Trimming at V came to 1 base and at J to 9 bases, leaving 7 bases not matched to a gene. The CDR3 length is 14 residues. Germline V gives CDR1 SGHRS, CDR2 YFSETQ. The assay was immunoSEQ multiplex PCR, and TCRdb's table has in-frame clones only and misses some. The repertoire holds hundreds of thousands of clones, roughly 90% seen once, with about 0.01% in the top ten. These data are also associated with another study on human thymus T cells. That work states: Infants served as donors; they were healthy and Finnish and were having corrective surgery for congenital heart defects. Thymus tissue for the work was resected from patients undergoing corrective heart surgery. Gene usage (both V and J) appeared biased in thymic and blood repertoires. Related research reported highly overlapping thymic repertoires among unrelated individuals.

This clonotype was obtained from a boy in the first two years of life with a congenital heart defect. This chain uses TRBV5-1 with TRBJ2-1; 7 nucleotides align to TRBD1. The sequenced sample was thymocytes. Here the CDR3 reads CASSLTGERGEQFF. The CDR3 region has the DNA TGCGCCAGCAGCTTGACAGGGGAGAGGGGTGAGCAGTTCTTC.